Each of the 5 T cell receptor beta chains below was sequenced from the same sample in a study of blood T cell repertoires in COVID-19 (dated by TCRdb to 2020 to 2022). Receptor libraries were prepared by the immunoSEQ multiplex PCR assay. The immuneACCESS repertoire file appears here via TCRdb, limited to in-frame rearrangements. These files lack a portion of the clones; in checked studies, under half of the deficit traces to unresolved V genes, and the cause of the others is not known. The table for this sample lists about 88,000 clones; roughly 88% of them were counted only once. Clones ranked in the top ten supply roughly 27% of the sample. Sample: peripheral blood. These receptor sequences come from a human donor in a cohort sampled during active COVID-19.

This chain uses TRBV9 with TRBJ2-1, with 9 bases matching TRBD2. V lost 0 bases, J lost 11 bases, and 12 bases stayed unmatched. Germline V gene sequence: CDR1 SGDLS, CDR2 YYNGEE. The CDR3 is 16 amino acids. The CDR3 loop reads CASSVAPGTSPKKQFF. In DNA, the CDR3 is TGTGCCAGCAGCGTAGCTCCCGGGACTAGCCCCAAGAAGCAGTTCTTC.

This sequence joins TRBV24-1 and TRBJ2-1; a possible D gene is TRBD2 (5 bases). Germline CDR1 is KGHDR and CDR2 is SFDVKD. The length of the CDR3 is 13 residues. The V and J ends lost 9 bases and 8 bases respectively, with 16 bases between them. The CDR3 here is CATSYSAMYEQFF. For the CDR3, the DNA is TGTGCCACCTCCTATAGCGCTATGTATGAGCAGTTCTTC.

V is TRBV12-5 and J is TRBJ2-2, with TRBD2 identical over 8 bases. The CDR3 consists of 22 residues. V shed 4 bases and J 2 bases; nucleotides not matched to a gene: 24. CDR1 and CDR2 from the germline V gene are LGHNT and FRNRAP. CDR3 protein: CASGSQVVRGGLDGVNTGELFF. CDR3 bases: TGTGCTAGTGGTTCCCAGGTGGTCCGGGGGGGTCTTGACGGGGTAAACACCGGGGAGCTGTTTTTT.

This clone came up a few times. This sequence joins TRBV2 and TRBJ1-6; D is unresolved. V lost 5 bases and J lost 13, with 18 bases in between. There are 14 residues in the CDR3. Looked up from germline, CDR1 is SNHLY and CDR2 is FYNNEI. CDR3 residues: CASSPGESRVPLHF. CDR3 in DNA: TGTGCCAGCAGTCCCGGGGAATCTAGGGTTCCCCTCCACTTT.

The V and J genes are TRBV20-1 and TRBJ1-5; 7 positions match TRBD1. V gave up 3 bases and J gave up 0 bases; unmatched junction bases: 5. This CDR3 is built from 15 residues. CDR1 is DFQATT, CDR2 SNEGSKA, per germline (reference sequence). The CDR3 protein is CSASSGQYSNQPQHF. The CDR3, as DNA: TGCAGTGCTAGTTCGGGACAGTATAGCAATCAGCCCCAGCATTTT.